The clone carrying this T cell receptor (beta chain) came up a few times. Its target is not known. The data were taken from a study of blood T cells in healthy people across ages. Findings and limits, study-wide: Getting older went along with TCR beta diversity per million T cells dropping roughly linearly.

Through a sample-barcoded 5' primer and a J-beta primer mix, a second PCR was run for about 6 to 11 cycles. TCRdb reprocessed the 5' RACE reads via MiXCR and lists one record per CDR3 protein. This sample has roughly 1,500,000 distinct CDR3 sequences, with approximately 42% found just once. This CDR3 has 15 residues. V was pared by 2 bases and J by 2 bases, with 16 bases between. The germline CDR1 and CDR2 sequences are DFQATT and SNEGSKA (reference sequence). Input material: blood. This sequence was found in a woman between 18 and 30 years old in good health. V and J are TRBV20-1 and TRBJ2-7; a possible D gene is TRBD2 (7 bases). CDR3 sequence reads: CSARPKGGGTYEQYF. CDR3 in DNA: TGCAGTGCTAGACCCAAGGGAGGGGGTACCTACGAGCAGTACTTC.